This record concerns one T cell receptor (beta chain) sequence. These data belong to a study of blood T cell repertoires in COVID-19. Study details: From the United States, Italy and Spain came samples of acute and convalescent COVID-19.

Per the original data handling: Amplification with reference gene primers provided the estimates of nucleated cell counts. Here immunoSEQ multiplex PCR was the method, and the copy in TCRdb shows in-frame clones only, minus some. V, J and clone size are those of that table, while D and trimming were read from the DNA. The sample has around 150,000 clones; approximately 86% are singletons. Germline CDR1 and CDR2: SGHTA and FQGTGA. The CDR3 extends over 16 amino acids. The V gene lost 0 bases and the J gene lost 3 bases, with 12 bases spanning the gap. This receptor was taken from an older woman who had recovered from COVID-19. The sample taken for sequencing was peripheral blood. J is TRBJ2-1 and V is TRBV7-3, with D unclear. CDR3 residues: CASSLTAAPFYNEQFF. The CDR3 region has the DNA TGTGCCAGCAGCTTAACAGCAGCGCCCTTCTACAATGAGCAGTTCTTC. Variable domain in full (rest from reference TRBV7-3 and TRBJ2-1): GAGVSQTPSNKVTEKGKYVELRCDPISGHTALYWYRQSLGQGPEFLIYFQGTGAADDSGLPNDRFFAVRPEGSVSTLKIQRTERGDSAVYLCASSLTAAPFYNEQFFGPGTRLTVL.